The present T cell receptor beta chain was sequenced within a study of blood T cell repertoires in COVID-19. In this sample, this clone turned up a few times. The authors' processing: The assay estimated nucleated cells by amplifying reference gene primers. Profiled with immunoSEQ multiplex PCR; TCRdb holds only in-frame clones, not every one. The D gene and trimming were derived from the DNA, and the V and J assignments and clone size from that table. The sample contains over 250,000 clones, roughly 80% of which appear only once. The CDR3 totals 15 residues. V was clipped by 0 bases and J by 7 bases; unmatched bases: 6. In germline, CDR1 is SGHRS, CDR2 YFSETQ.

The J gene is TRBJ1-5, the V gene TRBV5-1; 8 bases match TRBD1. This TCR was sampled from a man aged 40-49 years who had been exposed to COVID-19. The source material was PBMCs or T cells enriched from blood (not recorded which). CDR3 protein: CASSLGSGGGQPQHF. The CDR3 DNA reads TGCGCCAGCAGCTTGGGCTCAGGGGGCGGACAGCCCCAGCATTTT.